A selection of T cell receptor beta chains follows, all from one sample in a study of OX40 agonist ivuxolimab in advanced cancers. Sequenced by immunoSEQ multiplex PCR; TCRdb stores in-frame clones only, minus some. The sample includes roughly 63,000 clones, around 83% seen only once; the top ten take around 3.5%. This specimen consisted of CD4+ or CD8+ T cells sorted from blood, obtained in a trial of the OX40 agonist ivuxolimab. Every receptor here comes from an adult with an advanced solid tumor such as melanoma, head and neck, liver or kidney cancer. CDR3s leave out the opening cysteine and the closing phenylalanine or tryptophan. Not all rows give a size; the values are once, few, many and, for expanded clones, a class.

>TRBV7-9|NA
ASSLVPRAF
>TRBV9|NA
ASSASTASTDTQY
>TRBV18|NA
ASSPQVRYNEQF
>TRBV7-3|NA
ASSLISGGIHNEQF
>TRBV9|NA
ASSPETGYRKLF
>TRBV7-9|NA
ASSYGATETQY
>TRBV18|NA
ASSRQTEDYEQY
>TRBV6-6|NA
ASSPPGGEPQH
>TRBV5-4|NA
ASSLVDRGSPLH
>TRBV7-8|NA
ASSHTGGTEAF
>TRBV15|few
ATSREQGLGGELF
>TRBV18|NA
ASSETREDFTSTDTQY
>TRBV28|few
ASSTPGQGHWGYT
>TRBV7-2|NA
ASTKGAGQETQY
>TRBV5-1|NA
ASSPNVGLQETQY
>TRBV7-2|NA
ASRGAGGSLYNEQF
>TRBV6-5|NA
ASSYSWESSYEQY
>TRBV27|once
ASSPPNLETQY
>TRBV9|NA
ASSGGQGSYEQY
>TRBV11-1|NA
ASSLNGARETQY
>TRBV28|NA
ASSPPDRTQETQY
>TRBV6-5|NA
ASSWTTDTQY
>TRBV18|medium-sized
ASSPGSTSTYEQY
>TRBV5-1|once
ASSLTGYGYT
>TRBV4-2|NA
ASSQDVQGASSIATDTQY
>TRBV28|NA
ASIPGQIWNTEAF
>TRBV2|NA
ASSRAGPSGANVLT
>TRBV27|NA
ASPILWGVLSEQY